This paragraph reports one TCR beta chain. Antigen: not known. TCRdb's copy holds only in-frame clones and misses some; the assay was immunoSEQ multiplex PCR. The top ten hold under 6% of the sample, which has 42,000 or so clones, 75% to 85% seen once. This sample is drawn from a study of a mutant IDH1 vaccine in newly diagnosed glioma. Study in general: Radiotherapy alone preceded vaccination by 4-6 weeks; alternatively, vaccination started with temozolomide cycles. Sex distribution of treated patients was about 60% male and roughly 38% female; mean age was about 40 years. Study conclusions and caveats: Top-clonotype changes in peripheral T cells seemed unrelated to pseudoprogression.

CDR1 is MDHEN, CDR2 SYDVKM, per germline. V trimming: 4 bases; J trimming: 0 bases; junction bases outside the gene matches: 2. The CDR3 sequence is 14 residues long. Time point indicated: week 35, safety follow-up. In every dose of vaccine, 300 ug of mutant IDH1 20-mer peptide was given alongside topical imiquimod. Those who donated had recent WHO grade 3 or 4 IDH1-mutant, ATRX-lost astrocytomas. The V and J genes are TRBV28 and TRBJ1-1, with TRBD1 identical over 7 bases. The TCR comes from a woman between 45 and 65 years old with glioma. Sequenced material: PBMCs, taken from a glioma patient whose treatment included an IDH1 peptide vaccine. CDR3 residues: CASSSGGLNTEAFF. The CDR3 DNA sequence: TGTGCCAGCAGTTCAGGGGGACTGAACACTGAAGCTTTCTTT. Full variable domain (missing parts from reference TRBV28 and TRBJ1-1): DVKVTQSSRYLVKRTGEKVFLECVQDMDHENMFWYRQDPGLGLRLIYFSYDVKMKEKGDIPEGYSVSREKKERFSLILESASTNQTSMYLCASSSGGLNTEAFFGQGTRLTVV.